The 22 T cell receptor beta chains given below trace back to one sample, sequenced in a study of beta chain features in type 1 diabetes. As every portion of the isolated RNA was reverse transcribed, the sequencing read expressed TCRB transcripts. TCRdb keeps only in-frame clones here, not all; method: immunoSEQ multiplex PCR. Of hundreds of thousands of clones in the sample, roughly a sixth were seen once. Sequenced: naive CD4+ T cells from blood. These receptors were taken from a man between 18 and 29 years old in good health.

In this sample, this clone turned up a few times. This chain joins TRBV18 and TRBJ2-7; 8 nucleotides agree with TRBD1. The junction had 7 bases not matched to a gene; V was cut back by 3 bases and J by 3 bases. Germline V gives CDR1 KGHSH, CDR2 LQKENI. The CDR3 loop spans 15 amino acids. DNA for the CDR3: TGTGCCAGCTCACCCGGACAGGGAGTAAACTACGAGCAGTACTTC. Residues: CASSPGQGVNYEQYF. Filled out from reference TRBV18 and TRBJ2-7, the complete variable domain reads NAGVMQNPRHLVRRRGQEARLRCSPMKGHSHVYWYRQLPEEGLKFMVYLQKENIIDESGMPKERFSAEFPKEGPSILRIQQVVRGDSAAYFCASSPGQGVNYEQYFGPGTRLTVT.

The V call is TRBV7-2, the J call TRBJ2-7; 9 bases are a match to TRBD1. The CDR3 runs to 15 residues. Germline-derived CDR1 and CDR2 are SGHTA and FQGNSA. With 3 bases clipped from V and 1 base from J, the junction kept 4 bases outside the gene matches. In DNA form, the CDR3 reads TGTGCCAGCAGCTTCTCCGGGACAGGGTCCTACGAGCAGTACTTC. Its protein is CASSFSGTGSYEQYF.

On this clone: At one end the junction does not follow the germline gene, possibly because of a read error. This chain connects TRBV6-5 to TRBJ2-7, with D perhaps matching TRBD1 or TRBD2 (5 bases each). Germline loops: CDR1 MNHEY, CDR2 SVGAGI. This CDR3 is 15 amino acids long. The CDR3 loop reads CASSYDGAPSVKFLF. CDR3 DNA: TGTGCCAGCAGTTACGACGGGGCACCCTCGGTAAAGTTCTTGTTC.

The chain links TRBV9 to TRBJ2-3; possible D gene TRBD1, 5 bases. Germline V lookup: CDR1 SGDLS, CDR2 YYNGEE. CDR3 length: 19 residues. V was cut by 4 bases and J by 1 base, with 25 bases left in between. The CDR3 spells CASSFRVGYQGGRTDTQYF. CDR3 nucleotide sequence: TGTGCCAGCAGCTTTAGGGTTGGGTACCAGGGTGGGCGCACAGATACGCAGTATTTT.

J is TRBJ2-3 and V is TRBV7-9; D could derive from TRBD1 or TRBD2 (6 bases each). The CDR3 extends over 15 amino acids. Trimming left V 3 bases short and J 1 base short, with 11 bases between. Looked up from germline, CDR1 is SEHNR and CDR2 is FQNEAQ (reference sequence). This chain's CDR3 is CASSFEGGGTDTQYF. DNA for the CDR3: TGTGCCAGCAGCTTTGAGGGGGGAGGCACAGATACGCAGTATTTT.

The gene calls are TRBV29-1 and TRBJ2-3; D gene ambiguous. Trimming removed 7 bases from V and 5 bases from J, with 7 bases in between. Germline V gives CDR1 SQVTM, CDR2 ANQGSEA. CDR3 length: 10 residues. The CDR3 sequence: CSGSEDTQYF. Here the CDR3 DNA reads TGCAGCGGGTCGGAAGATACGCAGTATTTT.

This chain links TRBV28 with TRBJ2-7, with D possibly TRBD1 on 7 matching bases. Looked up from germline, CDR1 is MDHEN and CDR2 is SYDVKM. The V and J ends lost 6 bases and 4 bases respectively, with 19 bases between them. CDR3 length: 15 amino acids. CDR3 loop: CASRIPATGRYEQYF. The CDR3 DNA sequence: TGTGCCAGCAGAATACCGGCGACAGGGAGGTACGAGCAGTACTTC.

In this sample, this clone turned up a few times. J is TRBJ1-4 and V is TRBV29-1; the D is unclear. CDR1 SQVTM and CDR2 ANQGSEA come from the germline V gene. Trimming removed 0 bases at V and 8 bases at J, with 10 bases between. This CDR3 is 13 amino acids long. CDR3 DNA sequence: TGCAGCGTTGAAGAACAGCGGAGGGAAAAACTGTTTTTT. Encoded protein: CSVEEQRREKLFF.

A few counts support this clone. V gene TRBV6-5 combines with J gene TRBJ1-4, with 7 bases matching TRBD1. Germline V CDR1 and CDR2: MNHEY, SVGAGI. Unmatched junction bases numbered 6, after V lost 7 bases and J lost 4 bases. CDR3 length equals 14 residues. The CDR3 sequence is CASKKGTVNEKLFF. DNA for the CDR3: TGTGCCAGCAAAAAGGGGACAGTTAATGAAAAACTGTTTTTT.

This chain's CDR3 is CASSSQTGKDTQYF. The CDR3 coding sequence is TGTGCCAGCAGCTCCCAGACAGGGAAAGATACGCAGTATTTT. J is TRBJ2-3 and V is TRBV5-8, with TRBD1 identical over 7 bases. CDR1 and CDR2 from the germline V gene are SGHTS and YDEGEE. The CDR3 is 14 residues long. J lost 5 bases, V lost 3 bases, and 6 bases had no gene match.

There are a few counts of this clone. The chain recombines TRBV6-7 with TRBJ1-5; possible D gene TRBD1, 6 bases. TRBV6-7 is marked as an open reading frame, function uncertain. V was cut by 5 bases and J by 6 bases, with 17 bases left in between. This CDR3 contains 15 residues. The CDR3 here is CASSHPWGAGQPQHF. CDR3 sequence (DNA): TGTGCCAGCAGTCACCCGTGGGGGGCGGGTCAGCCCCAGCATTTT.

This clone has only a few counts. J is TRBJ1-4 and V is TRBV14; weak D call: TRBD1 (5 bases). This CDR3 has 14 residues. Germline CDR1 is SGHDN and CDR2 is FVKESK. The V end was cut by 5 bases, the J end by 7 bases, with 14 bases between. CDR3 bases: TGTGCCAGCAGCGATAAGATAAGGGGTGAAAAACTGTTTTTT. Its translation: CASSDKIRGEKLFF.

This clone was seen only once. The chain uses TRBV15 and TRBJ2-7, with no clear D. The V gene's germline CDR1 is LNHNV and CDR2 YYDKDF (reference sequence). V shed 0 bases and J shed 5 bases, with 11 bases lying between them. This CDR3 has 14 residues. CDR3 DNA sequence: TGTGCCACCAGCAGAGATCTCATCCACGACGAGCAGTACTTC. Translation: CATSRDLIHDEQYF.

The V and J genes are TRBV7-2 and TRBJ2-7; 7 bases line up with TRBD2. V shed 3 bases and J 7 bases; nucleotides not matched to a gene: 12. CDR1 is SGHTA and CDR2 is FQGNSA in the germline V gene. This CDR3 contains 15 residues. CDR3 coding DNA: TGTGCCAGCAGCTTGATGGGGGAGGGGAGCGGTGAGCAGTACTTC. Encoded protein: CASSLMGEGSGEQYF.

The chain recombines TRBV7-9 with TRBJ2-7; TRBD1 matches 8 bases. J gave up 1 base and V 1 base, and 6 bases lay outside the gene matches. Germline V gene lookup returns CDR1 SEHNR and CDR2 FQNEAQ (reference sequence). The CDR3 has 16 amino acids. For the CDR3, the DNA is TGTGCCAGCAGCTTAGTAGGGACAGGTCGTTCCTACGAGCAGTACTTC. Translating gives CASSLVGTGRSYEQYF.

The J gene is TRBJ1-1, the V gene TRBV6-1; D not resolved. The CDR3 sequence is 13 residues long. V was cut by 5 bases and J by 7 bases, with 14 bases left in between. Germline V gene data show CDR1 as MNHNS and CDR2 as SASEGT. The CDR3 nucleotides read TGTGCCAGCAGTCTAACCGGACTTAATGAAGCTTTCTTT. Its translation is CASSLTGLNEAFF.

The V and J genes are TRBV7-2 and TRBJ2-7, with 10 positions matching TRBD2. The CDR3 runs 16 residues. V was pared by 1 base and J by 4 bases, with 7 bases of the junction left unmatched. Germline loops: CDR1 SGHTA, CDR2 FQGNSA. The CDR3 reads CASSLDPSGSIYEQYF. The CDR3, as DNA: TGTGCCAGCAGCTTAGATCCTAGCGGGAGTATTTACGAGCAGTACTTC.

This chain joins TRBV6-4 and TRBJ2-7, with D unresolved. CDR1 is MRHNA, CDR2 SNTAGT, per germline. The CDR3 spans 12 residues. With 7 bases removed from V and 6 bases from J, the gap between germline ends came to 13 bases. CDR3 sequence (DNA): TGTGCCAGCAAGGCCGAGCAAGGCGAGCAGTACTTC. Residues: CASKAEQGEQYF.

This clone appeared a few times. The chain is built from TRBV27 and TRBJ1-4, with no clear D. The ends were cut back, 5 bases at V and 3 bases at J, with 13 bases in the middle. The length of the CDR3 is 15 residues. CDR1 MNHEY and CDR2 SMNVEV come from the germline V gene (reference sequence). This CDR3 reads CASSPTGRANEKLFF. In DNA form, the CDR3 reads TGTGCCAGCAGTCCCACGGGGAGGGCTAATGAAAAACTGTTTTTT.

The sample holds a few counts of this clone. J is TRBJ2-2 and V is TRBV27; D perhaps matches TRBD1 (6 bases). CDR1 and CDR2 (germline): MNHEY, SMNVEV (reference sequence). The CDR3 extends over 16 amino acids. V lost 2 bases, J lost 4 bases, and 14 bases lay in between. CDR3 DNA: TGTGCCAGCAGTTTACGGACAGTAGGGCTCACCGGGGAGCTGTTTTTT. Its translation is CASSLRTVGLTGELFF.

The chain recombines TRBV7-9 with TRBJ2-7; TRBD2 agrees at 13 bases. The CDR3 runs to 15 residues. The V gene end was trimmed by 2 bases and the J gene end by 3 bases; junction bases not matched to a gene: 1. Germline CDR1 and CDR2: SEHNR and FQNEAQ (reference sequence). CDR3 loop: CASSLRLAGGYEQYF. CDR3 sequence (DNA): TGTGCCAGCAGCTTACGACTAGCGGGGGGCTACGAGCAGTACTTC. Looking up the rest from reference TRBV7-9 and TRBJ2-7 gives the full variable domain: DTGVSQNPRHKITKRGQNVTFRCDPISEHNRLYWYRQTLGQGPEFLTYFQNEAQLEKSRLLSDRFSAERPKGSFSTLEIQRTEQGDSAMYLCASSLRLAGGYEQYFGPGTRLTVT.

This clone was seen more than once but under ten times. The chain recombines TRBV4-1 with TRBJ2-1; 10 bases line up with TRBD2. This CDR3 region has 16 residues. The trim removed 3 bases at V and 7 bases at J, leaving 9 bases unmatched. CDR1 is MGHRA, CDR2 YSYEKL, per germline. In DNA, the CDR3 is TGCGCCAGCAGCCACCCGGGACTAGCGACCGGTAATGAGCAGTTCTTC. Protein product: CASSHPGLATGNEQFF.